Following are 15 T cell receptor beta chains from one sample sequenced in a study of human T cells and chemical hapten exposure. Indicated time point: pre-sensitization, week 0. The treatment denotes: therapeutic diphenylcyclopropenone sensitization with weekly scalp DPC. MiXCR, run by TCRdb on the RACE reads, gives a single entry per CDR3 protein. The sample shows around 350,000 distinct CDR3 sequences, 5.5% of them seen only once. The sequencing here drew on whole blood, taken in connection with sensitization to the hapten diphenylcyclopropenone (DPC). The source is a woman aged 18-29 years with alopecia areata. Some clones in this sample may be carry-over from other donors' samples.

This clonotype has a count of ten or more. The V and J genes are TRBV20-1 and TRBJ2-3; 8 nucleotides match TRBD1. CDR1 is DFQATT and CDR2 is SNEGSKA in the germline V gene (reference sequence). Trimming cost V 1 base and J 6 bases; bases outside gene matches: 9. The CDR3 extends over 15 amino acids. As DNA, the CDR3 is TGCAGTGCTAGAGGCCCGCAAGACAGGGGTGATACGCAGTATTTT. Translating gives CSARGPQDRGDTQYF.

The V gene is TRBV5-1, the J gene TRBJ1-5; D remains ambiguous. The ends were cut back, 0 bases at V and 0 bases at J, with 7 bases in the middle. CDR1 is SGHRS, CDR2 YFSETQ, per germline. This CDR3 has 15 amino acids. Here the CDR3 reads CASSLDGNSNQPQHF. The DNA for the CDR3 is TGCGCCAGCAGCTTGGACGGAAATAGCAATCAGCCCCAGCATTTT.

This clonotype was seen a handful of times. V gene TRBV20-1 combines with J gene TRBJ2-3; the match to TRBD2 covers 10 bases. The CDR3 has 14 residues. V shed 3 bases, J shed 5 bases, and the junction held 5 bases outside the gene matches. Per germline, CDR1 DFQATT and CDR2 SNEGSKA (reference sequence). CDR3 region: CSASPSGGGDTQYF. In nucleotides, the CDR3 is TGCAGTGCTAGCCCTAGCGGGGGAGGAGATACGCAGTATTTT.

This clonotype was observed many times. Compared with germline, one end of the junction differs, possibly owing to a read error. This sequence joins TRBV6-1 and TRBJ2-1; 9 bases map to TRBD1. This CDR3 comprises 15 residues. Germline CDR1 MNHNS, CDR2 SASEGT. The CDR3 here is CASIELVDRGNEQFF. The CDR3 DNA reads TGTGCCAGCATTGAATTGGTGGACAGGGGCAATGAGCAGTTCTTC.

Only a few counts were recorded for this clonotype. The chain joins TRBV28 to TRBJ2-3, with TRBD1 identical over 9 bases. The CDR3 loop spans 14 amino acids. CDR1 MDHEN and CDR2 SYDVKM come from the germline V gene. V shed 2 bases, J shed 6 bases, and the junction held 3 bases outside the gene matches. In DNA, the CDR3 is TGTGCCAGCAGTTTAATACAGGGGGCGGATACGCAGTATTTT. Protein product: CASSLIQGADTQYF.

This clonotype was observed at least ten times. This chain connects TRBV25-1 to TRBJ1-1; no reliable D call. Germline V gives CDR1 MGHDK, CDR2 SYGVNS. Trimming cost V 7 bases and J 1 base, with 4 bases left between them. The CDR3 consists of 11 residues. CDR3 sequence: CASIENTEAFF. The CDR3 DNA sequence: TGTGCCAGCATTGAGAACACTGAAGCTTTCTTT.

V usage is TRBV7-9 and J usage is TRBJ2-3; 8 positions agree with TRBD1. The V segment lost 5 bases and the J segment 2 bases; nucleotides outside the gene matches: 6. Germline assignment: CDR1 SEHNR and CDR2 FQNEAQ (reference sequence). This CDR3 region has 15 residues. Here the CDR3 DNA reads TGTGCCAGCAGCGGCCGGACAGGGCCCACAGATACGCAGTATTTT. Translating it yields CASSGRTGPTDTQYF.

This clonotype came up a few times. Here the CDR3 reads CASSPRTSGAETQYF. Here the CDR3 DNA reads TGTGCCAGCAGCCCACGGACTAGCGGGGCGGAGACCCAGTACTTC. V usage is TRBV7-2 and J usage is TRBJ2-5, with 12 bases fitting TRBD2. The CDR3 consists of 15 residues. V trimming: 5 bases; J trimming: 5 bases; junction bases outside the gene matches: 6. Germline CDR1 reads SGHTA; CDR2 reads FQGNSA.

This clonotype appeared many times. The rearrangement joins TRBV5-1 to TRBJ1-1; the match to TRBD1 covers 10 bases. CDR3 length equals 13 residues. The trim removed 8 bases at V and 7 bases at J, leaving 8 bases unmatched. The germline V gene has CDR1 SGHRS and CDR2 YFSETQ. CDR3 region: CASRGQGPHEAFF. CDR3 DNA sequence: TGCGCCAGTAGGGGACAGGGGCCCCATGAAGCTTTCTTT. The full variable domain, with the rest looked up from reference TRBV5-1 and TRBJ1-1, is KAGVTQTPRYLIKTRGQQVTLSCSPISGHRSVSWYQQTPGQGLQFLFEYFSETQRNKGNFPGRFSGRQFSNSRSEMNVSTLELGDSALYLCASRGQGPHEAFFGQGTRLTVV.

The chain has TRBV20-1 and TRBJ1-5; D remains ambiguous. V lost 6 bases and J lost 4, with 16 bases in between. The CDR3 is made up of 14 amino acids. In germline, CDR1 is DFQATT, CDR2 SNEGSKA (reference sequence). CDR3 nucleotides: TGCAGTGCCTTATCAAAAGACCCTAATCAGCCCCAGCATTTT. Its translation is CSALSKDPNQPQHF.

This clonotype was picked up a small number of times. V and J are TRBV20-1 and TRBJ1-6; D might be TRBD1 (6 bases). V lost 3 bases to trimming and J lost 9 bases, with 15 bases between them. This CDR3 has 14 residues. Germline-derived CDR1 and CDR2 are DFQATT and SNEGSKA (reference sequence). The CDR3 spells CSASFGQKGSPLHF. The CDR3 DNA reads TGCAGTGCTAGCTTTGGACAGAAGGGTTCACCCCTCCACTTT.

This clonotype was seen at least ten times. The chain has TRBV5-1 and TRBJ2-2; D is tentatively TRBD1 or TRBD2 (5 bases each). From germline, CDR1 is SGHRS and CDR2 YFSETQ. Trimming took off 0 bases at V and 4 bases at J, with 13 bases between the two ends. There are 16 residues in the CDR3. CDR3: CASSLAAQRGTGELFF. In DNA form, the CDR3 reads TGCGCCAGCAGCTTGGCTGCCCAGAGGGGCACCGGGGAGCTGTTTTTT.

The sample holds many counts of this clonotype. The rearrangement links TRBV11-2 to TRBJ1-6; D is uncertain. There are 14 residues in the CDR3. V lost 2 bases and J 9 bases, leaving 11 bases between the germline ends. The germline gives CDR1 SGHAT, CDR2 FQNNGV. CDR3 DNA sequence: TGTGCCAGCAGCTTAAACCGTGTAGGTTCACCCCTCCACTTT. Translated: CASSLNRVGSPLHF. Together with reference TRBV11-2 and TRBJ1-6, the CDR3 gives the full variable domain: EAGVAQSPRYKIIEKRQSVAFWCNPISGHATLYWYQQILGQGPKLLIQFQNNGVVDDSQLPKDRFSAERLKGVDSTLKIQPAKLEDSAVYLCASSLNRVGSPLHFGNGTRLTVT.

This clonotype was detected ten times or more. The chain joins TRBV9 to TRBJ2-5, with D possibly matching TRBD2 (7 bases). V was shortened by 6 bases and J by 2 bases, with 17 bases between the two germline ends. Germline CDR1 is SGDLS and CDR2 is YYNGEE. This CDR3 contains 15 residues. As DNA, the CDR3 is TGTGCCAGCACCCTAGGGGGGGGATCACAAGAGACCCAGTACTTC. Its protein is CASTLGGGSQETQYF.

This clonotype was picked up a small number of times. The chain carries TRBV28 and TRBJ2-3; D call uncertain. V was pared by 4 bases and J by 4 bases, with 15 bases between. The CDR3 is made up of 15 amino acids. Germline V lookup: CDR1 MDHEN, CDR2 SYDVKM. The CDR3 region is CASSSRALWADTQYF. The CDR3 DNA follows: TGTGCCAGCAGTTCCCGGGCCCTGTGGGCAGATACGCAGTATTTT.